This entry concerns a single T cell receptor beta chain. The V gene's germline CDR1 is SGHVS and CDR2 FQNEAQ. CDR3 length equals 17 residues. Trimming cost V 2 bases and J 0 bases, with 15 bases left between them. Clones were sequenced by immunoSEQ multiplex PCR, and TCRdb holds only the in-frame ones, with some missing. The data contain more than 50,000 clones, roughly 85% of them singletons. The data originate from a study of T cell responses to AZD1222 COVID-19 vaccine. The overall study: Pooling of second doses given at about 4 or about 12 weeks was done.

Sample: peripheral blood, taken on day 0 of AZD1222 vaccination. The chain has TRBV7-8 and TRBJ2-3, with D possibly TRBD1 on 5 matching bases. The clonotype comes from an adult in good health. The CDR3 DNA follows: TGTGCCAGCAGCTTAACTTTAAGGGGAATTAGCACAGATACGCAGTATTTT. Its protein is CASSLTLRGISTDTQYF. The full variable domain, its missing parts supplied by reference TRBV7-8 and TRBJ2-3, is GAGVSQSPRYKVAKRGQDVALRCDPISGHVSLFWYQQALGQGPEFLTYFQNEAQLDKSGLPSDRFFAERPEGSVSTLKIQRTQQEDSAVYLCASSLTLRGISTDTQYFGPGTRLTVL.